Presented here are 22 T cell receptor beta chains from one specimen sequenced in a study of cytomegalovirus exposure and HLA in healthy donors. Profiling relied on immunoSEQ multiplex PCR, and the TCRdb table lists in-frame clones only, not all of them. The sample consists of 100,000 to 150,000 clones, about nine tenths of them appearing once. The sequenced sample was PBMCs. Source of these receptors: a woman under 30 in good health and CMV-seronegative.

The chain is built from TRBV2 and TRBJ2-2; 9 bases fit TRBD2. Germline CDR1 reads SNHLY; CDR2 reads FYNNEI. The CDR3 extends over 17 amino acids. Germline trimming cut 3 bases from V and 9 bases from J; bases unmatched to any gene: 14. The CDR3 DNA is TGTGCCAGCAGTGACGGCGGGAGGGCCGTTATCGTACGGGAGCTGTTTTTT. It codes for CASSDGGRAVIVRELFF.

V is TRBV27 and J is TRBJ2-1, with 8 bases that match TRBD1. The germline gives CDR1 MNHEY, CDR2 SMNVEV (reference sequence). This CDR3 is built from 14 residues. V was clipped by 6 bases and J by 6 bases; unmatched bases: 7. The CDR3 DNA reads as TGTGCCAGCAGCTTGGACAGGGCCCGCAATGAGCAGTTCTTC. Translated, it gives CASSLDRARNEQFF.

The chain couples TRBV2 to TRBJ1-1; 7 positions match TRBD1. The germline V gene has CDR1 SNHLY and CDR2 FYNNEI. V lost 8 bases, J lost 3 bases, and 6 bases stayed unmatched. CDR3 length equals 13 residues. The CDR3 coding sequence is TGTGCCAGCTATGGGACAGTAGACACTGAAGCTTTCTTT. It specifies CASYGTVDTEAFF.

The chain recombines TRBV6-6 with TRBJ2-5; D is unresolved. This CDR3 is 12 amino acids long. The V gene lost 8 bases and the J gene lost 0 bases, with 7 bases spanning the gap. Germline CDR1 is MNHNY and CDR2 is SVGAGI (reference sequence). DNA of the CDR3: TGTGCCAGCGGCAGTTACCAAGAGACCCAGTACTTC. This translates into CASGSYQETQYF.

The chain uses TRBV4-1 and TRBJ2-7, with D possibly TRBD1 on 5 matching bases. The CDR3 length is 14 residues. V was clipped by 0 bases and J by 7 bases, with 13 bases between them. CDR1 and CDR2 from the germline V gene are MGHRA and YSYEKL. The chain's CDR3 is CASSQEVTDSEQYF. Written as DNA, the CDR3 is TGCGCCAGCAGCCAAGAGGTGACCGACAGTGAGCAGTACTTC.

This rearrangement joins TRBV7-8 to TRBJ2-4; D not certain. The CDR3 totals 13 residues. Germline assignment: CDR1 SGHVS and CDR2 FQNEAQ. V lost 1 base, J lost 8 bases, and 9 bases lay in between. CDR3 amino acids: CASSLGSPDIQYF. The CDR3 bases are TGTGCCAGCAGCTTAGGCTCCCCGGACATTCAGTACTTC.

In DNA form, the CDR3 reads TGTGCCAGCTCACCACGGGACATAGGCGAAAAACTGTTTTTT. Translated: CASSPRDIGEKLFF. V gene TRBV18 combines with J gene TRBJ1-4, with a tentative D call TRBD1 (6 bases). There are 14 residues in the CDR3. V was pared by 1 base and J by 8 bases, with 11 bases between. CDR1 and CDR2 (germline): KGHSH, LQKENI.

The genes are TRBV4-1 and TRBJ1-1; D is ambiguous. Between the trimmed V and J ends, which lost 1 base and 5 bases, there was a span of 11 bases. The germline CDR1 and CDR2 sequences are MGHRA and YSYEKL. This CDR3 has 14 amino acids. The CDR3 region has the DNA TGCGCCAGCAGCCAAGGGATAGAGAGGACTGAAGCTTTCTTT. It is translated as CASSQGIERTEAFF.

This rearrangement joins TRBV7-9 to TRBJ1-1, with TRBD1 as a possible D gene (5 bases). Per germline, CDR1 SEHNR and CDR2 FQNEAQ (reference sequence). With 5 bases removed from V and 0 bases from J, the gap between germline ends came to 19 bases. The CDR3 length is 17 residues. The CDR3 sequence: CASSHHVPGLMNTEAFF. For the CDR3, the DNA is TGTGCCAGCAGCCACCACGTCCCGGGACTAATGAACACTGAAGCTTTCTTT. Supplemented by reference TRBV7-9 and TRBJ1-1, the full variable domain reads DTGVSQNPRHKITKRGQNVTFRCDPISEHNRLYWYRQTLGQGPEFLTYFQNEAQLEKSRLLSDRFSAERPKGSFSTLEIQRTEQGDSAMYLCASSHHVPGLMNTEAFFGQGTRLTVV.

The CDR3 protein is CSVDSNGNEQFF. CDR3 DNA: TGCAGCGTGGATTCGAACGGGAATGAGCAGTTCTTC. The gene calls are TRBV29-1 and TRBJ2-1; no firm D call. Germline V lookup: CDR1 SQVTM, CDR2 ANQGSEA. CDR3 size: 12 residues. V was shortened by 6 bases and J by 7 bases, with 13 bases between the two germline ends.

The genes are TRBV30 and TRBJ2-1; D is uncertain. The CDR3 is 10 residues long. V lost 1 base, J lost 10 bases, and 5 bases lay in between. Germline values: CDR1 GTSNPN, CDR2 SVGIG (reference sequence). Written as DNA, the CDR3 is TGTGCCTGGAGTGGGCCGGAGCAGTTCTTC. Its protein is CAWSGPEQFF.

The rearrangement links TRBV5-6 to TRBJ2-1; D not certain. CDR3 length: 15 residues. The V and J ends lost 0 bases and 3 bases respectively, with 10 bases between them. Germline CDR1 reads SGHDT; CDR2 reads YYEEEE. The chain's CDR3 is CASSLGSSSYNEQFF. The CDR3 nucleotides are TGTGCCAGCAGCTTGGGGAGCAGTAGCTACAATGAGCAGTTCTTC.

The chain uses TRBV29-1 and TRBJ2-7; the D gene is possibly TRBD1 (6 bases). The CDR3 contains 12 residues. Deletions cut 4 bases from V and 6 bases from J, with 13 bases between. Per germline, CDR1 SQVTM and CDR2 ANQGSEA. This CDR3 is CSVVEQGGEQYF. CDR3 coding DNA: TGCAGCGTTGTAGAACAGGGTGGCGAGCAGTACTTC.

CDR3 sequence: CASSRRLADLSGANVLTF. CDR3 nucleotide sequence: TGTGCCAGCTCACGCCGACTAGCGGACCTCTCTGGGGCCAACGTCCTGACTTTC. The chain is built from TRBV18 and TRBJ2-6; 9 nucleotides line up with TRBD2. The CDR3 runs to 18 residues. V was clipped by 4 bases and J by 0 bases; unmatched bases: 7. CDR1 is KGHSH and CDR2 is LQKENI in the germline V gene.

The rearrangement joins TRBV9 to TRBJ2-2, with TRBD1 matching 8 bases. The germline gives CDR1 SGDLS, CDR2 YYNGEE. The CDR3 loop spans 15 amino acids. The V gene end was trimmed by 2 bases and the J gene end by 1 base; junction bases not matched to a gene: 1. The CDR3 spells CASSVDRGNTGELFF. The CDR3 DNA reads TGTGCCAGCAGCGTCGACAGGGGGAACACCGGGGAGCTGTTTTTT.

This clone was picked up one time. The V gene is TRBV11-3, the J gene TRBJ2-7, with 13 bases identical to TRBD2. This CDR3 region has 20 residues. V gave up 5 bases and J gave up 4 bases; unmatched junction bases: 20. Per germline, CDR1 SGHNT and CDR2 YENEEA. The CDR3 region is CASSLPLGLAGRIGQYEQYF. The CDR3 DNA follows: TGTGCCAGCAGCCTCCCCCTGGGACTAGCGGGACGTATTGGGCAGTACGAGCAGTACTTC.

This clone appeared a few times. The chain employs TRBV19 and TRBJ2-7; 10 positions agree with TRBD2. The CDR3 loop spans 14 amino acids. The junction had 4 bases not matched to a gene; V was cut back by 5 bases and J by 3 bases. Germline V gene data show CDR1 as LNHDA and CDR2 as SQIVND (reference sequence). CDR3 residues: CASSPRTSGYEQYF. The CDR3 nucleotides read TGTGCCAGTAGTCCCCGGACTAGCGGCTACGAGCAGTACTTC.

This clone was observed once. The V and J genes are TRBV4-1 and TRBJ2-1, with 10 bases fitting TRBD1. This CDR3 has 15 amino acids. Unmatched junction bases numbered 1, after V lost 4 bases and J lost 1 base. Germline CDR1 MGHRA, CDR2 YSYEKL. CDR3 residues: CASSPDRGSYNEQFF. CDR3 DNA sequence: TGCGCCAGCAGCCCGGACAGGGGGTCCTACAATGAGCAGTTCTTC.

This chain uses TRBV19 with TRBJ2-7, with D possibly being TRBD2 (6 bases). CDR3 length: 13 residues. Germline CDR1 is LNHDA and CDR2 is SQIVND (reference sequence). V was cut by 5 bases and J by 4 bases, with 12 bases left in between. This chain's CDR3 is CASSFSGVYEQYF. The CDR3 coding sequence is TGTGCCAGTAGTTTCTCGGGGGTGTACGAGCAGTACTTC.

The chain combines TRBV19 with TRBJ2-3, with D perhaps matching TRBD2 (5 bases). The CDR3 has 13 residues. Germline loops: CDR1 LNHDA, CDR2 SQIVND (reference sequence). Trimming cost V 7 bases and J 7 bases, with 15 bases left between them. CDR3: CASTDTFGNTQYF. In DNA form, the CDR3 reads TGTGCCAGTACCGATACTTTCGGGAATACGCAGTATTTT.

The rearrangement joins TRBV19 to TRBJ2-7; a weak D match, TRBD2 (5 bases). V shed 5 bases and J shed 2 bases, with 13 bases lying between them. Germline V CDR1 and CDR2: LNHDA, SQIVND (reference sequence). The length of the CDR3 is 14 residues. The CDR3 nucleotides read TGTGCCAGTAGTCCCGGGCTGAGGGCCTACGAGCAGTACTTC. Translating gives CASSPGLRAYEQYF.

The genes are TRBV4-1 and TRBJ2-7; D is possibly TRBD2 (5 bases). The ends were cut back, 0 bases at V and 2 bases at J, with 11 bases in the middle. Germline V gene data show CDR1 as MGHRA and CDR2 as YSYEKL. The CDR3 loop spans 15 amino acids. CDR3: CASSQDGSTTYEQYF. The CDR3 nucleotides are TGCGCCAGCAGCCAAGATGGGAGTACCACCTACGAGCAGTACTTC.